The T cell receptor (beta chain) described here comes from a study of blood T cell repertoires in COVID-19. Sequencing used immunoSEQ multiplex PCR; TCRdb keeps in-frame clones, though not all of them. The table includes roughly 260,000 clones, under 95% detected once. Participants were aged 18 to 89 years, lived in 25 or so US areas, and enrolled virtually. The study assigned cohorts using participant-reported clinical history. The junction had 4 bases not matched to a gene; V was cut back by 5 bases and J by 4 bases. The V gene's germline CDR1 is MNHEY and CDR2 SVGAGI. This CDR3 is built from 13 residues.

This chain joins TRBV6-5 and TRBJ1-2; 7 bases line up with TRBD1. The clonotype comes from a woman aged 18-29 years who had recovered from COVID-19. The sequencing input was PBMCs or T cells enriched from blood (not recorded which). The CDR3 reads CASSRDRSYGYTF. In DNA form, the CDR3 reads TGTGCCAGCAGTCGGGACAGAAGCTATGGCTACACCTTC.